These 3 T cell receptor beta chains were sequenced from one sample in a study of regulatory T cells in long-lasting Graves disease. Time point here: persistent/refractory GD, antithyroid drugs over 5 years with positive TRAb. Construction of the TCR library relied on RNA isolated from PBMCs. Investigators prepared the TCR beta libraries by applying iRepertoire HTBI primers and Arm-PCR of CDR3 regions. A single record per CDR3 protein comes from TCRdb applying MiXCR to the multiplex PCR reads. The data hold 300,000 to 500,000 distinct CDR3 sequences, with less than 25% observed a single time. Material: peripheral blood mononuclear cells (PBMCs), obtained when the disease was refractory, from a patient treated with antithyroid drugs. The source of these receptors is a female donor with Graves disease.

This clonotype has a handful of counts. The chain combines TRBV7-8 with TRBJ1-4, with 7 nucleotides matching TRBD1. This CDR3 spans 16 amino acids. Germline CDR1 SGHVS, CDR2 FQNEAQ. V lost 8 bases and J lost 3; bases outside the gene matches: 12. CDR3 coding DNA: TGTGCCAGCTCCCGTACCCGGGACAGACCTAATGAAAAACTGTTTTTT. It is translated as CASSRTRDRPNEKLFF.

The rearrangement links TRBV16 to TRBJ2-4; 8 positions agree with TRBD1. V trimming: 2 bases; J trimming: 7 bases; junction bases outside the gene matches: 10. Germline V gene data show CDR1 as KGHSY and CDR2 as FQNENV. The CDR3 runs 16 residues. The CDR3 DNA sequence: TGTGCCAGCAGCCAAACCCCTCCAGGGGGCGGGAACATTCAGTACTTC. It codes for CASSQTPPGGGNIQYF.

A few counts support this clonotype. This rearrangement joins TRBV5-5 to TRBJ1-6, with a weak D call TRBD1 (5 bases). Trimming left V 0 bases short and J 14 bases short, with 21 bases between. Per the germline V gene, CDR1 is SGHKS and CDR2 is YYEKEE (reference sequence). This CDR3 spans 16 amino acids. In DNA form, the CDR3 reads TGTGCCAGCAGCTTGGTGGGGCAGACGCGAGTCCCCACCCTCCACTTT. This translates into CASSLVGQTRVPTLHF.